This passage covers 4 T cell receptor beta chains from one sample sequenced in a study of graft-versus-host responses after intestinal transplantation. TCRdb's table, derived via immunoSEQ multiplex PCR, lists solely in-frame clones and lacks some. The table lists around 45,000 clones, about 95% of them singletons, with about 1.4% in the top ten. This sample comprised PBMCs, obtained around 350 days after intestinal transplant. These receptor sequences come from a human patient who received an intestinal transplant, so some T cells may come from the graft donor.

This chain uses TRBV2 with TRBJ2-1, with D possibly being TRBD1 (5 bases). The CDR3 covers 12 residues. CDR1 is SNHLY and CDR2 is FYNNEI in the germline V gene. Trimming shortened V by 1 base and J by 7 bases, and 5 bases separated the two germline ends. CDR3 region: CASSEEGNEQFF. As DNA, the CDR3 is TGTGCCAGCAGTGAAGAGGGGAATGAGCAGTTCTTC.

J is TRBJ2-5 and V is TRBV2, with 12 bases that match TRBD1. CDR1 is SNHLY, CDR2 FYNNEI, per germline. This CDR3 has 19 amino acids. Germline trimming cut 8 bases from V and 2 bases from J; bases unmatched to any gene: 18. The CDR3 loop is CASGSFTGTGGLRQETQYF. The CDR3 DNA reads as TGTGCCAGCGGGTCGTTTACGGGGACAGGGGGCTTGAGGCAAGAGACCCAGTACTTC.

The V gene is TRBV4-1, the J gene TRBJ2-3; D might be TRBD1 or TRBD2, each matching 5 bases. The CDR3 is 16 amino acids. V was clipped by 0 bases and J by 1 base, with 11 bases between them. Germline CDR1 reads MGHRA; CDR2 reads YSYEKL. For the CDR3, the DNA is TGCGCCAGCAGCCAAGATCCCCCGGGACGCACAGATACGCAGTATTTT. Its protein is CASSQDPPGRTDTQYF.

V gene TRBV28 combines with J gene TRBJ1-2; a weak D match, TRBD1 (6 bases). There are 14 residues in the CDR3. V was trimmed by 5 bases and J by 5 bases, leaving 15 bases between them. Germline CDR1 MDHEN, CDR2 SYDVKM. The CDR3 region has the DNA TGTGCCAGCAGTGAAGACAGGCCTTGGTATGGCTACACCTTC. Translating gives CASSEDRPWYGYTF.